The present TCR beta chain was sequenced within a study of Ad26.COV2.S vaccination and SARS-CoV-2 variants. On the study more broadly: Once, or twice with 56 days between doses, Ad26.COV2.S was given intramuscularly.

Repertoires were generated with immunoSEQ multiplex PCR, while TCRdb's copy carries only in-frame clones and drops some. This sample yields roughly 350,000 clones, of which 75% to 90% are seen a single time; over 8.5% belongs to the top ten. Treatment reported: around 19 received Ad26.COV2.S at low or high dose, single or two shots; five or six received placebo; per-sample allocation not given. It was on day 63 after the first vaccine or placebo injection that samples were taken. Cohort 1b enrolled adults aged 18-55 years in Boston. J lost 5 bases, V lost 4 bases, and 17 bases had no gene match. The CDR3 extends over 17 amino acids. Germline V gene data show CDR1 as SGHRS and CDR2 as YFSETQ.

The sequencing used peripheral blood, collected in a trial of Ad26.COV2.S vaccine versus placebo. This sequence was found in a person between 18 and 60 years old who received the Ad26.COV2.S COVID-19 vaccine or a placebo. V gene TRBV5-1 combines with J gene TRBJ1-1; TRBD1 aligns across 7 bases. The CDR3 DNA reads TGCGCCAGCAGCACTGGGACAGTTGGAAGGGGGAGGACTGAAGCTTTCTTT. Its protein is CASSTGTVGRGRTEAFF.